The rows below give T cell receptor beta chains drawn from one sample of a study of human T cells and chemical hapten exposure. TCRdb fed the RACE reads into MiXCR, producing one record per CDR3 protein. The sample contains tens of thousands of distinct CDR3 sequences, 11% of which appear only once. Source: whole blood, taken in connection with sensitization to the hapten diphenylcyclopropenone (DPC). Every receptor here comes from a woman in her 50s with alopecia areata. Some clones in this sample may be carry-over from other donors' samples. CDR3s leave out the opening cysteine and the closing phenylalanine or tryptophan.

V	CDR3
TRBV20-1	SAVPGQMTEKLF
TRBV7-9	ASSGGEQF
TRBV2	ASSTTGEEWNTEAF
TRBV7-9	ASSTLAGDYEQY
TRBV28	ASSTGTRGYT
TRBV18	ASSMGGNTEAF
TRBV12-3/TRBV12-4	ASSPSGGSYEQY
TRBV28	ASSPIRGLPAGETQY
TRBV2	ASGGRLATNEKLF
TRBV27	ASRGRSMGNTEAF
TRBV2	ASSEGGANTEAF
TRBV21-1	ASVKAVYVGVTVTGELF
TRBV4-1	ASSQVRDSGNTIY
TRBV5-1	ASSLVGDDTEAF
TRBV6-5	ASSYSTGRSGELF
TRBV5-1	ASSYRTGNTGELF
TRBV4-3	ASSQDAPAGNTIY
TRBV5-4	ASSFRSGGHLNEQF
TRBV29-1	SVSSGQSDTQY
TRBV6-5	ASSYSGRKIYEQY
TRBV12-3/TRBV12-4	ASSLDLSGELF
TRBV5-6	ASLTDIAGGYT
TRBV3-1	ASSHSTQGNTEAF
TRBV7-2	ASSLVGPDTQY
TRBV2	ASSDTLSPEQY
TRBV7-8	ASSLAPWGQGNTGELF
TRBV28	ASSLSGLAGGPWDPYEQY
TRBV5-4	ASSLWTSGSTDTQY
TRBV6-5	ASSYSPGSRTGELF
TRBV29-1	SVELGRTGELF
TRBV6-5	ASRGHIPGEQY
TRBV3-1	ASSQDRGVYEQY
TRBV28	ASSPPGQHYEQY
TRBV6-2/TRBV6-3	ASRYRSHTEAF
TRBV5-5	ASSFWGFGQPQH
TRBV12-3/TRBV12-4	ASSKRPSFNQPQH
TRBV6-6	ATSTTTGPAYEQY
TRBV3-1	ASSQDLAGITDTQY
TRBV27	ASKRQINTGELF
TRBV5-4	ASSQAGLGQETQY
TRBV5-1	ASSLYPTDTQY
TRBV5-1	ASSETSGVYEQY
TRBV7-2	ASSSEGAATDTQY
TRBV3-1	ASSQEGRVNYGYT
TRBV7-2	ASSFTVGVMNTEAF
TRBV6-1	ATLDRYYEQY
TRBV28	ASNPRGRQLAKNIQY
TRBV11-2	ASSFERGKAYMNTEAF
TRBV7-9	ASSNRGFTEAF
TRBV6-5	ASSYSFRVGTDTQY
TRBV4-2	ASSFYGTGTSYNEQF